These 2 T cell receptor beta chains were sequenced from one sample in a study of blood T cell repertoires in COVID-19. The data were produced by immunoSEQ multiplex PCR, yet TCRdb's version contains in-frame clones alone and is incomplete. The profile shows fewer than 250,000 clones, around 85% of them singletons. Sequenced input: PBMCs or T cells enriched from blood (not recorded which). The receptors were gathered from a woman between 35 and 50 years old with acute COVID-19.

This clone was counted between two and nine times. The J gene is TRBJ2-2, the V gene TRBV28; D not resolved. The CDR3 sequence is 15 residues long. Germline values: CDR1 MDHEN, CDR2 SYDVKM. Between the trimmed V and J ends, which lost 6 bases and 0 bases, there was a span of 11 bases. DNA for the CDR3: TGTGCCAGCAGCAGACACTTCGCGAACACCGGGGAGCTGTTTTTT. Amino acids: CASSRHFANTGELFF.

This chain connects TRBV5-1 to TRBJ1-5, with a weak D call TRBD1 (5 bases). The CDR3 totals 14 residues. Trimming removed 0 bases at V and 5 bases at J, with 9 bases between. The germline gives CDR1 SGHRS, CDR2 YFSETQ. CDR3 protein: CASSLEGRDQPQHF. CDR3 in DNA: TGCGCCAGCAGCTTGGAAGGCAGGGATCAGCCCCAGCATTTT.